This T cell receptor (beta chain) was sequenced during a study of T-cell reconstitution after alpha-beta-depleted transplantation in children. Molecular barcoding with unique molecular identifiers was used for the TCRbeta library. A single record per CDR3 protein comes from TCRdb applying MiXCR to the PCR reads. The profile covers a few hundred thousand distinct CDR3 sequences, with approximately 10% appearing a single time and 2% to 3% taken by the ten largest. The CDR3 has 13 residues. In germline, CDR1 is GTSNPN, CDR2 SVGIG (reference sequence). Trimming removed 1 base from V and 8 bases from J, with 11 bases in between.

The rearrangement joins TRBV30 to TRBJ1-4; D is unresolved. The sequencing used PBMCs from the stem cell graft donor, collected from the stem cell graft. The clonotype comes from a human donor who donated a stem cell graft to a child with acute lymphoblastic leukemia. The CDR3 nucleotides read TGTGCCTGGAGTGCTGGGAATGGGGAAAAACTGTTTTTT. This translates into CAWSAGNGEKLFF.